One sample yielded the 26 T cell receptor beta chains listed below, sequenced in a study of esophageal squamous cell carcinoma under preoperative chemotherapy (dated by TCRdb to 2017 to 2018). The time point label corresponds to: after preoperative PTX-NDP chemotherapy. The library was produced with PCR. Sequencing took place on a HiSeq X Ten. The public sequencing data were trimmed at Q25 with fastp and processed into clonotypes with MiXCR by TCRdb, which kept only in-frame beta chains. For every CDR3 protein sequence, its rows merge into one entry that carries the most common genes and DNA. Recorded for this sample are roughly 20,000 distinct CDR3 sequences; 35% to 55% of them occurred a single time. Of the sample, approximately 28% falls within the top ten clones. This sample was gathered from a patient given preoperative chemotherapy. These receptors all come from a human donor with esophageal squamous cell carcinoma. The donor label of this sample is uncertain.

On this clonotype itself: A much larger clone differs from this one at a single base, so this may be a read error. V usage is TRBV7-6 and J usage is TRBJ2-1, with D hard to call. The DNA end favors TRBJ2-7, so the J call may be wrong. This CDR3 comprises 14 residues. CDR1 is SGHVS, CDR2 FNYEAQ, per germline. The CDR3 is CASSFSRLGNEQYF. CDR3 nucleotide sequence: TGTGCCAGCAGCTTTTCTAGGCTTGGCAATGAGCAGTACTTC.

This sequence joins TRBV12-3 or TRBV12-4 and TRBJ2-4; 10 bases are shared with TRBD2. This CDR3 has 18 residues. The trim removed 3 bases at V and 4 bases at J, leaving 12 bases unmatched. DNA for the CDR3: TGTGCCAGCAGTTTTAGGGCTAGCGGGAGAGGCCCAAAAAACATTCAGTACTTC. Residues: CASSFRASGRGPKNIQYF.

This clonotype was seen ten or more times. V gene TRBV7-8 combines with J gene TRBJ2-3, with 9 positions matching TRBD1. The ends lost 5 bases at V and 8 bases at J; junction bases unmatched: 20. This CDR3 is 18 amino acids long. Germline assignment: CDR1 SGHVS and CDR2 FQNEAQ. As DNA, the CDR3 is TGTGCCAGCAGCGCTCTTGGGTGGGACAGGGTAAAGAGGGGTACGCAGTATTTT. Amino acid sequence: CASSALGWDRVKRGTQYF.

The rearrangement joins TRBV7-2 to TRBJ2-5; 9 bases map to TRBD2. The V and J ends lost 5 bases and 0 bases, in that order; junction bases with no gene match: 16. CDR1 is SGHTA and CDR2 is FQGNSA in the germline V gene. This CDR3 comprises 19 residues. For the CDR3, the DNA is TGTGCCAGCAGCCAAGTCGCGGGCGGGGGGGGACGAGACCAAGAGACCCAGTACTTC. Amino acids: CASSQVAGGGGRDQETQYF.

The V and J genes are TRBV12-3 or TRBV12-4 and TRBJ2-4, with 8 bases fitting TRBD2. CDR3 length: 15 amino acids. The junction had 19 bases not matched to a gene; V was cut back by 8 bases and J by 13 bases. The DNA for the CDR3 is TGTGCCAGCGCCTCGGGGCGGGGGGCCACAAACACGCAGTACTTC. Its protein product is CASASGRGATNTQYF.

The sample holds many counts of this clonotype. The chain has TRBV12-3 or TRBV12-4 and TRBJ1-3; D may be TRBD1 (6 bases). Trimming pared 3 bases from V and 0 bases from J, leaving 12 bases between. The CDR3 covers 16 residues. In nucleotides, the CDR3 is TGTGCCAGCAGTTTTGGGACACTCGACTCTGGAAACACCATATATTTT. This gives the protein CASSFGTLDSGNTIYF.

The J gene is TRBJ2-3, the V gene TRBV12-3 or TRBV12-4; possibly TRBD1 for D (6 bases). V was cut by 1 base and J by 14 bases, with 13 bases left in between. The CDR3 runs 12 residues. The CDR3 bases are TGTGCCAGCAGTTTAGGGCCAGGGGCGCTGTATTTT. Protein product: CASSLGPGALYF.

Ten or more counts support this clonotype. This sequence joins TRBV11-2 and TRBJ2-3, with 9 bases lining up with TRBD2. This CDR3 has 17 amino acids. V lost 3 bases and J lost 9; bases outside the gene matches: 16. Germline V CDR1 and CDR2: SGHAT, FQNNGV. CDR3 residues: CASSLPSASGTLRTQYF. The CDR3 DNA reads TGTGCCAGCAGCTTGCCCTCCGCTAGCGGGACTCTCCGGACGCAGTATTTT.

CDR3 nucleotides: TGCGCCAGCAACGACGTTAACAATGAGCAGTTCTTC. It codes for CASNDVNNEQFF. This chain joins TRBV10-2 and TRBJ2-1, with D unclear. The CDR3 covers 12 residues. Looked up from germline, CDR1 is WSHSY and CDR2 is SAAADI. Trimming took off 7 bases at V and 5 bases at J, with 9 bases between the two ends.

By share, this clonotype counts as medium-sized. The chain recombines TRBV7-2 with TRBJ2-3, with D possibly being TRBD1 or TRBD2 (6 bases each). Trimming removed 3 bases from V and 2 bases from J, with 9 bases in between. The germline CDR1 and CDR2 sequences are SGHTA and FQGNSA. The CDR3 sequence is 14 residues long. The CDR3 is CASSFRGLTDTQYF. CDR3 nucleotides: TGTGCCAGCAGCTTCAGGGGACTCACAGATACGCAGTATTTT.

V is TRBV12-3 or TRBV12-4 and J is TRBJ2-5; TRBD1 is a possible D gene (6 bases). CDR3 length: 17 residues. V was trimmed by 6 bases and J by 11 bases, leaving 31 bases between them. The CDR3 DNA follows: TGTGCCAGCAGCCCCGACAGGTTTATTAGCTCCTACAATGAGCAGTACTTC. This translates into CASSPDRFISSYNEQYF.

Concerning this clonotype: A much larger clone lies a single base off, so this may be a read error. The chain has TRBV11-2 and TRBJ2-1, with 12 positions matching TRBD2. Per the germline V gene, CDR1 is SGHAT and CDR2 is FQNNGV. V dropped 4 bases and J dropped 10; count of bases not matched to a gene: 5. The CDR3 spans 14 residues. In DNA, the CDR3 is TGTGCCAGCAGCTCCCGACTAGCGGGAGTCGAGCAGTTCTTC. It codes for CASSSRLAGVEQFF.

About this clonotype: A read error is likely, as this CDR3 ends without the conserved phenylalanine or tryptophan. V gene TRBV11-1 combines with J gene TRBJ2-5; D is unresolved. Germline CDR1 is SGHAT and CDR2 is FQDESV (reference sequence). The CDR3 covers 15 residues. CDR3 in amino acids: CASSLMFVGQESQYL. For the CDR3, the DNA is TGTGCCAGCAGCTTAATGTTTGTCGGGCAAGAGTCCCAGTACTTG.

As for this clonotype: Being one base from a much bigger clone, this may be a read error. A read error is likely, as this CDR3 ends without the conserved phenylalanine or tryptophan. J is TRBJ2-1 and V is TRBV7-2; D unclear. The tail of the sequence fits TRBJ2-7 better, so the J call may be wrong. The CDR3 has 14 residues. The germline V gene encodes CDR1 SGHTA and CDR2 FQGNSA. CDR3 loop: CASSPTGQNYEQYC. Written as DNA, the CDR3 is TGTGCCAGCAGCCCGACGGGTCAAAACTACGAGCAGTACTGC.

J is TRBJ2-5 and V is TRBV7-8, with D possibly TRBD1 on 5 matching bases. The J call may not be correct, given that the DNA end is closer to TRBJ2-1. Germline V gene lookup returns CDR1 SGHVS and CDR2 FQNEAQ. The CDR3 runs 14 residues. CDR3 sequence: CASSLGLGAETQFF. For the CDR3, the DNA is TGTGCCAGCAGCTTGGGGCTTGGGGCAGAGACCCAGTTCTTC.

J is TRBJ2-3 and V is TRBV24-1; D unclear. This CDR3 region has 14 residues. V lost 3 bases to trimming and J lost 0 bases, with 6 bases between them. Germline lookup yields CDR1 KGHDR and CDR2 SFDVKD. The CDR3 spells CATSDPASTDTQYF. The CDR3 DNA is TGTGCCACCAGTGATCCCGCTAGCACAGATACGCAGTATTTT.

The table lists this clonotype with many counts. The chain is built from TRBV7-2 and TRBJ2-7; the D is unclear. The CDR3 runs 15 residues. CDR1 and CDR2 from the germline V gene are SGHTA and FQGNSA. Trimming removed 1 base from V and 2 bases from J, with 12 bases in between. CDR3 in amino acids: CASSLVPGSTYEQYF. The CDR3 region has the DNA TGTGCCAGCAGCTTAGTGCCTGGCTCTACCTACGAGCAGTACTTC.

The V call is TRBV12-3 or TRBV12-4, the J call TRBJ2-1; D perhaps matches TRBD2 (7 bases). V was clipped by 7 bases and J by 8 bases, with 15 bases between them. The CDR3 consists of 13 residues. CDR3 sequence: CASINSGGYEQFF. The CDR3 DNA reads TGTGCCAGCATCAATTCGGGGGGCTATGAGCAGTTCTTC.

This clonotype has just a few counts. The CDR3 DNA is TGTGCCAGCAGCTTGGTATCGGAGACCCAGTACTTC. It yields the protein CASSLVSETQYF. The chain is built from TRBV5-6 and TRBJ2-5; D remains ambiguous. V was shortened by 0 bases and J by 5 bases, with 5 bases between the two germline ends. Germline CDR1 SGHDT, CDR2 YYEEEE. This CDR3 is built from 12 residues.

V gene TRBV7-6 combines with J gene TRBJ2-7; the match to TRBD2 covers 8 bases. In germline, CDR1 is SGHVS, CDR2 FNYEAQ. This CDR3 is 15 amino acids long. Germline trimming cut 5 bases from V and 5 bases from J; bases unmatched to any gene: 11. CDR3 in DNA: TGTGCCAGCAGCCTCCTGCCGGGACTAGTAAACGAGCAGTACTTC. Translation: CASSLLPGLVNEQYF.

This clonotype was detected ten times or more. The gene calls are TRBV7-2 and TRBJ2-5, with 7 bases lining up with TRBD2. The tail of the sequence fits TRBJ2-7 better, so the J call may be wrong. The CDR3 loop spans 15 amino acids. Germline CDR1 and CDR2: SGHTA and FQGNSA. The CDR3 DNA follows: TGTGCCAGCGGGGGGGGGGGGGGGGGAGTCTACGAGCAGTACTTC. This sequence encodes CASGGGGGGVYEQYF.

On this clonotype: The junction departs from germline at one end; a sequencing error may be responsible. The chain is built from TRBV6-5 and TRBJ2-3; a possible D gene is TRBD2 (6 bases). Looked up from germline, CDR1 is MNHEY and CDR2 is SVGAGI. CDR3 size: 21 residues. For the CDR3, the DNA is TGTGCCAGCAGTTACTCGACCGAGGGGCTAGTGGGGGGACGGAGCACAGATACACAGTATTTT. It specifies CASSYSTEGLVGGRSTDTQYF.

Note on this clonotype: At one of its ends the junction is not consistent with the germline gene, which may arise from a read error. V and J are TRBV7-2 and TRBJ2-1; a weak D match, TRBD2 (5 bases). With the DNA end fitting TRBJ2-5 better, the J assignment may be wrong. Germline V CDR1 and CDR2: SGHTA, FQGNSA. This CDR3 contains 14 residues. The CDR3 nucleotides read TGTGCGGGGAGCCGCGGCCTTGACCAAGACACCCAGTACTTC. Translated: CAGSRGLDQDTQYF.

This clonotype was observed a few times. This chain links TRBV10-3 with TRBJ2-3; 11 nucleotides match TRBD2. This CDR3 has 18 residues. The V gene end was trimmed by 10 bases and the J gene end by 0 bases; junction bases not matched to a gene: 15. CDR1 and CDR2 (germline): ENHRY, SYGVKD. CDR3 coding DNA: TGTGCCACCACTCGGACTAGCGGGTCCGGTGCTAGCACAGATACGCAGTATTTT. Amino acids: CATTRTSGSGASTDTQYF.

This clonotype is deemed medium-sized. V is TRBV7-7 and J is TRBJ2-1; 10 positions match TRBD2. The V gene's germline CDR1 is SSHAT and CDR2 FNYEAQ (reference sequence). The V and J ends lost 5 bases and 3 bases, in that order; junction bases with no gene match: 4. This CDR3 is 15 amino acids long. The CDR3, as DNA: TGTGCCAGCAGCACGCCTAGCGGGAGCTACAATGAGCAGTTCTTC. This codes for CASSTPSGSYNEQFF.

This clonotype was counted at least ten times. The chain links TRBV7-2 to TRBJ2-2, with D tentatively TRBD1 or TRBD2 (6 bases each). Trimming took 0 bases from V and 6 from J, leaving 8 bases between them. The CDR3 length is 14 residues. Germline assignment: CDR1 SGHTA and CDR2 FQGNSA. The CDR3 bases are TGTGCCAGCAGCTTAGCGAGGGGGGCCGGGGAGCTGTTTTTT. Translating it yields CASSLARGAGELFF.